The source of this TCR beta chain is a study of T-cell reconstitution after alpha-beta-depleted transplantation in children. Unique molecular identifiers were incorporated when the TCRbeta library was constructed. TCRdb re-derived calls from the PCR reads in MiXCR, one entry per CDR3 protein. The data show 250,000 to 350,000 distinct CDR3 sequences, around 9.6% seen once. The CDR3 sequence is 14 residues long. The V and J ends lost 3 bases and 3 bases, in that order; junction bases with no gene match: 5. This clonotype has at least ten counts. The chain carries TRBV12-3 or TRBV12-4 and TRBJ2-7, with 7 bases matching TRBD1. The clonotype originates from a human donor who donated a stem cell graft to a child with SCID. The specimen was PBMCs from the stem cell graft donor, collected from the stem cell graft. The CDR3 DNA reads TGTGCCAGCAGTTTTCAGACAGGGTTCTACGAGCAGTACTTC. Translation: CASSFQTGFYEQYF.